The 28 T cell receptor beta chains below all came from one sample that was sequenced in a study of cytomegalovirus exposure and HLA in healthy donors. PCR involved 60 Vbeta and 13 Jbeta primers. Some clones are missing from TCRdb's copy, which holds only in-frame ones; the method was immunoSEQ multiplex PCR. This repertoire includes about 210,000 clones. The sample consisted of PBMCs. These receptors were obtained from a woman aged 25 to 39 in good health and CMV-seropositive.

The CDR3 here is CASSPGDSSSYEQYF. The CDR3 DNA follows: TGTGCCAGCAGCCCAGGGGATTCGAGCTCCTACGAGCAGTACTTC. The chain carries TRBV5-8 and TRBJ2-5; D may be TRBD1 (6 bases). The last part of the DNA fits TRBJ2-7 better; the J call may be wrong. The CDR3 covers 15 residues. Germline-derived CDR1 and CDR2 are SGHTS and YDEGEE.

The rearrangement links TRBV6-1 to TRBJ1-1; weak D call: TRBD1 (5 bases). Germline V gene sequence: CDR1 MNHNS, CDR2 SASEGT. The V end lost 5 bases, the J end lost 9 bases, and 10 bases lay between the germline ends. The CDR3 covers 11 residues. The CDR3 region has the DNA TGTGCCAGCAGTCCTGACAGCCAAGCTTTCTTT. Its protein product is CASSPDSQAFF.

This sequence joins TRBV2 and TRBJ2-5, with D perhaps TRBD1 (6 bases). Trimming took 9 bases from V and 1 from J, leaving 12 bases between them. The CDR3 sequence is 13 residues long. The V gene's germline CDR1 is SNHLY and CDR2 FYNNEI. CDR3 loop: CARRTGTQETQYF. CDR3 in DNA: TGTGCCAGAAGAACAGGGACCCAAGAGACCCAGTACTTC.

The chain has TRBV11-2 and TRBJ2-3; 8 bases are shared with TRBD2. The length of the CDR3 is 15 residues. Germline lookup yields CDR1 SGHAT and CDR2 FQNNGV. The ends lost 6 bases at V and 4 bases at J; junction bases unmatched: 9. The CDR3 protein is CASSKRGRAPDTQYF. The CDR3 DNA reads TGTGCCAGCAGTAAGCGGGGGCGAGCCCCAGATACGCAGTATTTT.

V and J are TRBV4-1 and TRBJ1-3; D might be TRBD1 (5 bases). This CDR3 is built from 17 residues. CDR1 is MGHRA and CDR2 is YSYEKL in the germline V gene. V lost 1 base and J 2 bases, leaving 15 bases between the germline ends. CDR3 in amino acids: CASSQGPPSGTGNTIYF. The CDR3 nucleotides read TGCGCCAGCAGCCAAGGGCCCCCGTCAGGGACTGGAAACACCATATATTTT.

The chain uses TRBV5-1 and TRBJ1-2; the match to TRBD1 covers 9 bases. CDR3 length: 13 residues. The germline CDR1 and CDR2 sequences are SGHRS and YFSETQ. V gave up 3 bases and J gave up 8 bases; unmatched junction bases: 5. The CDR3 coding sequence is TGCGCCAGCAGCTCGGGACAGGGAGAAGGCTACACCTTC. Translating gives CASSSGQGEGYTF.

This chain uses TRBV18 with TRBJ1-3; no clear D. Germline V CDR1 and CDR2: KGHSH, LQKENI. Between the trimmed V and J ends, which lost 3 bases and 4 bases, there was a span of 10 bases. This CDR3 comprises 14 residues. CDR3 sequence (DNA): TGTGCCAGCTCACCCGCGGGAGGAGGAAACACCATATATTTT. Translation gives CASSPAGGGNTIYF.

V usage is TRBV10-3 and J usage is TRBJ1-1; 8 bases are shared with TRBD1. Germline V gene sequence: CDR1 ENHRY, CDR2 SYGVKD. The V gene end was trimmed by 6 bases and the J gene end by 2 bases; junction bases not matched to a gene: 2. The CDR3 runs 13 residues. CDR3 bases: TGTGCCATCAGCGGGACAGGTAACACTGAAGCTTTCTTT. Its protein is CAISGTGNTEAFF.

CDR3 region: CSVAGTGDEKLFF. CDR3 bases: TGCAGCGTTGCAGGGACAGGGGATGAAAAACTGTTTTTT. This rearrangement joins TRBV29-1 to TRBJ1-4; 10 nucleotides agree with TRBD1. CDR3 length equals 13 residues. Germline V CDR1 and CDR2: SQVTM, ANQGSEA. Trimming at V came to 4 bases and at J to 6 bases, leaving 2 bases not matched to a gene.

The chain uses TRBV7-8 and TRBJ2-3; possibly TRBD1 for D (5 bases). The CDR3 runs 17 residues. CDR1 and CDR2 (germline): SGHVS, FQNEAQ. Trimming left V 6 bases short and J 0 bases short, with 19 bases between. CDR3 DNA: TGTGCCAGCAGAGGACACTCAAGACAGATCAGCACAGATACGCAGTATTTT. Amino acids: CASRGHSRQISTDTQYF.

This CDR3 is CASSYSGLAGGETQYF. The CDR3 bases are TGTGCCAGCAGTTACTCTGGTCTAGCGGGGGGTGAGACCCAGTACTTC. The chain joins TRBV6-5 to TRBJ2-5; TRBD2 matches 11 bases. J gave up 5 bases and V 0 bases, and 5 bases lay outside the gene matches. This CDR3 region has 16 residues. Germline assignment: CDR1 MNHEY and CDR2 SVGAGI.

This rearrangement joins TRBV29-1 to TRBJ2-7; 8 bases are shared with TRBD1. Germline V CDR1 and CDR2: SQVTM, ANQGSEA. V lost 6 bases, J lost 0 bases, and 10 bases stayed unmatched. The CDR3 has 15 residues. The DNA of the CDR3 is TGCAGCGTGTGGGGGACCGGACAGGGCTCCTACGAGCAGTACTTC. This codes for CSVWGTGQGSYEQYF.

The V call is TRBV19, the J call TRBJ1-2; D is undetermined. Germline V gene lookup returns CDR1 LNHDA and CDR2 SQIVND (reference sequence). V gave up 3 bases and J gave up 7 bases, with 15 bases separating them. The CDR3 runs 14 residues. The CDR3 reads CASSMFLVGSGYTF. The CDR3 nucleotides read TGTGCCAGTAGTATGTTTTTGGTGGGGAGTGGCTACACCTTC.

CDR3 sequence: CATRESARNTIYF. CDR3 in DNA: TGTGCCACCAGGGAGAGTGCCCGAAACACCATATATTTT. The chain combines TRBV6-5 with TRBJ1-3, with a tentative D call TRBD1 (5 bases). The CDR3 length is 13 residues. V shed 10 bases and J shed 5 bases, with 15 bases lying between them. The V gene's germline CDR1 is MNHEY and CDR2 SVGAGI.

Here the CDR3 DNA reads TGTGCCAGGGGAGCAGCTGGAAACACCATATATTTT. This codes for CARGAAGNTIYF. The chain is built from TRBV19 and TRBJ1-3; no clear D. Germline loops: CDR1 LNHDA, CDR2 SQIVND (reference sequence). Trimming pared 9 bases from V and 2 bases from J, leaving 8 bases between. CDR3 length equals 12 residues.

The rearrangement links TRBV6-1 to TRBJ1-6; 7 bases are a match to TRBD1. V lost 8 bases to trimming and J lost 11 bases; unmatched junction nucleotides: 15. From germline, CDR1 is MNHNS and CDR2 SASEGT. The CDR3 has 15 residues. The CDR3 nucleotides are TGTGCCAGCCTCTCGCCGGACAGGAATTCTGCACCCCTCCACTTT. Protein: CASLSPDRNSAPLHF.

This rearrangement joins TRBV9 to TRBJ2-3; D possibly corresponds to TRBD1 (5 bases). CDR3 size: 14 residues. Per germline, CDR1 SGDLS and CDR2 YYNGEE. V lost 0 bases, J lost 4 bases, and 9 bases lay in between. The CDR3 DNA follows: TGTGCCAGCAGCGTAGCTCAGGGATCAGATACGCAGTATTTT. It codes for CASSVAQGSDTQYF.

The chain uses TRBV29-1 and TRBJ2-5; unclear D gene. The germline gives CDR1 SQVTM, CDR2 ANQGSEA. This CDR3 is 13 amino acids long. Between the trimmed V and J ends, which lost 2 bases and 2 bases, there was a span of 9 bases. The CDR3 region is CSVELRNQETQYF. Written as DNA, the CDR3 is TGCAGCGTTGAACTTAGAAATCAAGAGACCCAGTACTTC.

The chain's CDR3 is CASSEGQLYNEQFF. The CDR3 DNA follows: TGCGCCAGCAGTGAAGGACAGCTATACAATGAGCAGTTCTTC. The chain couples TRBV10-2 to TRBJ2-1; TRBD1 is a possible D gene (6 bases). V lost 3 bases and J lost 4, with 10 bases in between. Germline V gene sequence: CDR1 WSHSY, CDR2 SAAADI. There are 14 residues in the CDR3.

The gene calls are TRBV6-5 and TRBJ1-1; D perhaps matches TRBD1 (5 bases). This CDR3 is 16 amino acids long. V shed 2 bases and J shed 4 bases, with 17 bases lying between them. Germline CDR1 reads MNHEY; CDR2 reads SVGAGI. This CDR3 reads CASSYTTWGLRTEAFF. The CDR3, as DNA: TGTGCCAGCAGTTACACGACGTGGGGACTGCGCACTGAAGCTTTCTTT.

The V and J genes are TRBV10-1 and TRBJ2-7; the D gene is possibly TRBD1 (6 bases). The CDR3 is made up of 12 amino acids. The V and J ends lost 4 bases and 6 bases respectively, with 10 bases between them. Germline V lookup: CDR1 WNHNN, CDR2 SYGVQD (reference sequence). CDR3 residues: CASSAGQSEQYF. In DNA form, the CDR3 reads TGCGCCAGCAGTGCCGGACAGAGCGAGCAGTACTTC.

The gene calls are TRBV30 and TRBJ1-5, with D possibly matching TRBD1 (5 bases). Trimming removed 1 base from V and 10 bases from J, with 8 bases in between. The germline V gene encodes CDR1 GTSNPN and CDR2 SVGIG (reference sequence). CDR3 length: 11 amino acids. In nucleotides, the CDR3 is TGTGCCTGGAGTGGAAGGGGACCCCAGCATTTT. This gives the protein CAWSGRGPQHF.

The chain has TRBV14 and TRBJ2-1; tentatively, D is TRBD2 (5 bases). The CDR3 extends over 16 amino acids. Trimming removed 0 bases at V and 3 bases at J, with 12 bases between. Germline V CDR1 and CDR2: SGHDN, FVKESK. CDR3 region: CASSQDWETNYNEQFF. In nucleotides, the CDR3 is TGTGCCAGCAGCCAAGATTGGGAGACGAACTACAATGAGCAGTTCTTC.

CDR3 sequence reads: CASSSDVGSFLLNEQFF. As DNA, the CDR3 is TGTGCCAGCAGTTCCGACGTCGGGAGCTTCCTCTTGAATGAGCAGTTCTTC. The chain couples TRBV27 to TRBJ2-1, with a possible D match to TRBD2 (6 bases). This CDR3 is 17 amino acids long. V lost 4 bases, J lost 7 bases, and 23 bases lay in between. Germline loops: CDR1 MNHEY, CDR2 SMNVEV (reference sequence).

This chain uses TRBV25-1 with TRBJ2-4; 9 bases align to TRBD1. The CDR3 has 16 residues. Germline CDR1 is MGHDK and CDR2 is SYGVNS. Germline trimming cut 2 bases from V and 1 base from J; bases unmatched to any gene: 3. The CDR3 is CASSEKDRGAKNIQYF. CDR3 DNA sequence: TGTGCCAGCAGTGAAAAGGACAGGGGTGCCAAAAACATTCAGTACTTC. The complete variable domain, with remaining parts taken from reference TRBV25-1 and TRBJ2-4, reads EADIYQTPRYLVIGTGKKITLECSQTMGHDKMYWYQQDPGMELHLIHYSYGVNSTEKGDLSSESTVSRIRTEHFPLTLESARPSHTSQYLCASSEKDRGAKNIQYFGAGTRLSVL.

Comment on this clone: Other DNA sequences in the same sample also yield this CDR3. V and J are TRBV18 and TRBJ1-2, with D possibly being TRBD1 (6 bases). Germline CDR1 reads KGHSH; CDR2 reads LQKENI. The V gene lost 3 bases and the J gene lost 7 bases, with 12 bases spanning the gap. The CDR3 totals 13 residues. CDR3 nucleotides: TGTGCCAGCTCACCGGGGGCAGGGGCTGGCTACACCTTC. It specifies CASSPGAGAGYTF.

This rearrangement joins TRBV27 to TRBJ1-5; D is ambiguous. Germline CDR1 and CDR2: MNHEY and SMNVEV (reference sequence). Trimming took off 4 bases at V and 12 bases at J, with 13 bases between the two ends. This CDR3 comprises 12 residues. DNA of the CDR3: TGTGCCAGCAGTTCTCGGGTGGGTTTCCAGCATTTT. Residues: CASSSRVGFQHF.

The chain has TRBV7-9 and TRBJ2-3; tentatively, D is TRBD2 (5 bases). Germline CDR1 and CDR2: SEHNR and FQNEAQ (reference sequence). This CDR3 comprises 14 residues. Trimming took off 2 bases at V and 6 bases at J, with 12 bases between the two ends. This CDR3 is CASSLLLVKDTQYF. CDR3 in DNA: TGTGCCAGCAGCTTACTACTAGTTAAGGATACGCAGTATTTT.